Listed below are T cell receptor beta chains from one sample, sequenced in a study of T cell changes during pregnancy in multiple sclerosis. The protocol was immunoSEQ multiplex PCR, while the TCRdb copy is restricted to in-frame clones and leaves out a portion. This sample has under 100,000 clones, with about 95% found just once. This sample comprised peripheral blood, obtained in the third trimester of pregnancy. Receptor source: a female donor with multiple sclerosis, enrolled in a pregnancy study. CDR3s include the opening cysteine and the closing phenylalanine or tryptophan. D genes are given only for firm matches. The size entry is marked missing in some rows and otherwise reads once, few, many or a size class.

NA,TRBV11-1,TRBD2,TRBJ2-7,CASSFGTSADEQYF,TGTGCCAGCAGCTTCGGGACTAGCGCCGACGAGCAGTACTTC
NA,TRBV30,TRBD1,TRBJ1-2,CASNYRGQWHGYTF,TGTGCCTCCAACTACAGGGGGCAGTGGCATGGCTACACCTTC
NA,TRBV11-2,NA,TRBJ1-2,CASSLQQDREYGYTF,TGTGCCAGCAGCCTACAACAGGACAGAGAATATGGCTACACCTTC
NA,TRBV29-1,NA,TRBJ2-2,CSVEEGLSTGELFF,TGCAGCGTTGAAGAGGGACTCAGCACCGGGGAGCTGTTTTTT
NA,TRBV14,TRBD2,TRBJ2-7,CASSRLAGGYEQYF,TGTGCCAGCAGCCGCCTAGCGGGGGGCTACGAGCAGTACTTC
NA,TRBV4-2,NA,TRBJ1-1,CASRIGGRGGTEAFF,TGTGCCAGCAGAATCGGCGGCAGGGGTGGCACTGAAGCTTTCTTT
few,TRBV30,NA,TRBJ1-4,CAWSVSGGEKLFF,TGTGCCTGGAGTGTAAGTGGAGGGGAAAAACTGTTTTTT
NA,TRBV6-1,NA,TRBJ2-7,CASSAMEGGAYEQYF,TGTGCCAGCAGTGCTATGGAGGGAGGCGCCTACGAGCAGTACTTC
NA,TRBV5-1,TRBD1,TRBJ1-2,CASSMTGANYGYTF,TGCGCCAGCAGCATGACAGGGGCAAACTATGGCTACACCTTC
NA,TRBV5-1,TRBD1,TRBJ2-7,CASSLAPGGTYEQYF,TGCGCCAGCAGCTTGGCCCCAGGGGGAACCTACGAGCAGTACTTC
NA,TRBV4-1,TRBD1,TRBJ2-7,CASSQGTGTYEQYF,TGCGCCAGCAGCCAAGGGACAGGGACCTACGAGCAGTACTTC
NA,TRBV11-3,NA,TRBJ2-2,CASSPGDGGGTGELFF,TGTGCCAGCAGCCCGGGGGATGGGGGTGGCACCGGGGAGCTGTTTTTT
NA,TRBV21-1,NA,TRBJ2-1,CASSKLGQENNHEQFF,TGTGCCAGCAGCAAATTGGGGCAGGAAAATAACCATGAGCAGTTCTTC
NA,TRBV5-6,NA,TRBJ2-5,CASSFDRGTSIGETQYF,TGTGCCAGCAGCTTTGATCGGGGGACGTCGATCGGGGAGACCCAGTACTTC
NA,TRBV7-9,NA,TRBJ2-5,CASSEQGRSEETQYF,TGTGCCAGCAGCGAACAGGGGAGGTCCGAAGAGACCCAGTACTTC
few,TRBV5-1,TRBD1,TRBJ1-2,CASSLGQGAGYTF,TGCGCCAGCAGCTTGGGACAGGGGGCCGGCTACACCTTC
NA,TRBV9,NA,TRBJ1-2,CASSGPQGYTF,TGTGCCAGCAGTGGCCCCCAGGGCTACACCTTC
once,TRBV19,TRBD1,TRBJ2-7,CASSRSGGAEQYF,TGTGCCAGTAGTCGGTCAGGGGGCGCCGAGCAGTACTTC
NA,TRBV5-1,TRBD1,TRBJ2-2,CASSSRTGNTGELFF,TGCGCCAGCAGCTCAAGGACAGGGAACACCGGGGAGCTGTTTTTT
NA,TRBV7-2,NA,TRBJ2-2,CASSGQRTGELFF,TGTGCCAGCAGCGGACAGAGAACCGGGGAGCTGTTTTTT
NA,TRBV2,TRBD1,TRBJ1-5,CASSGTGTDQPQHF,TGTGCCAGCAGTGGGACAGGGACAGATCAGCCCCAGCATTTT
NA,TRBV5-1,TRBD2,TRBJ2-2,CASSGTRTGTRGNTGELFF,TGCGCCAGCAGCGGAACCCGGACCGGGACTAGGGGGAACACCGGGGAGCTGTTTTTT
once,TRBV6-5,NA,TRBJ2-3,CASTGVSTDTQYF,TGTGCCAGCACCGGAGTTAGCACAGATACGCAGTATTTT
NA,TRBV7-2,TRBD1,TRBJ2-7,CASSQDRVGPEQYF,TGTGCCAGCAGCCAGGACAGGGTCGGGCCCGAGCAGTACTTC
NA,TRBV7-2,TRBD1,TRBJ1-1,CASSSDRGRGWTNTEAFF,TGTGCCAGCAGCTCGGACAGGGGGCGCGGTTGGACGAACACTGAAGCTTTCTTT
NA,TRBV5-6,NA,TRBJ1-4,CASSLDSSNEKLFF,TGTGCCAGCAGTCTGGACAGCTCAAATGAAAAACTGTTTTTT
NA,TRBV21-1,NA,TRBJ1-5,CASSQQGNQPQHF,TGTGCCAGCAGCCAACAGGGGAATCAGCCCCAGCATTTT
NA,TRBV5-4,NA,TRBJ2-2,CASSEGVTGELFF,TGTGCCAGCAGCGAGGGGGTCACCGGGGAGCTGTTTTTT
NA,TRBV7-9,NA,TRBJ2-7,CASSQGAGPYEQYF,TGTGCCAGCAGCCAAGGGGCAGGACCCTACGAGCAGTACTTC
NA,TRBV4-1,TRBD1,TRBJ1-2,CASSQPGQGLGYTF,TGCGCCAGCAGCCAGCCGGGACAGGGACTGGGCTACACCTTC
once,TRBV7-8,NA,TRBJ1-1,CASSSGRGARAFF,TGTGCCAGCAGCTCCGGACGGGGGGCCAGGGCTTTCTTT
NA,TRBV18,NA,TRBJ1-2,CASSPSLAPSAGYGYTF,TGTGCCAGCTCACCATCCCTCGCCCCGAGCGCGGGATATGGCTACACCTTC
NA,TRBV6-1,NA,TRBJ2-2,CASRSPGNGGELFF,TGTGCCAGCAGGTCGCCGGGAAACGGCGGGGAGCTGTTTTTT
NA,TRBV7-6,TRBD1,TRBJ2-7,CASSLSDRGVYEQYF,TGTGCCAGCAGCTTATCGGACAGGGGGGTCTACGAGCAGTACTTC
NA,TRBV11-2,TRBD1,TRBJ2-7,CASRTTGGPKNEQYF,TGTGCCAGCAGAACTACAGGGGGCCCCAAGAACGAGCAGTACTTC
NA,TRBV7-9,TRBD1,TRBJ1-5,CASSLYRGGDQPQHF,TGTGCCAGCAGCTTATACAGGGGCGGCGATCAGCCCCAGCATTTT
NA,TRBV11-2,NA,TRBJ2-7,CASTPRPGVTYEQYF,TGTGCCAGCACTCCCCGGCCGGGGGTCACCTACGAGCAGTACTTC
NA,TRBV19,NA,TRBJ1-5,CASSPPNAGNQPQHF,TGTGCCAGTAGCCCACCAAACGCGGGCAATCAGCCCCAGCATTTT
once,TRBV5-1,NA,TRBJ2-7,CATSPWQGHREQYF,TGCGCCACTTCCCCTTGGCAGGGACATCGCGAGCAGTACTTC
NA,TRBV2,NA,TRBJ2-4,CASSEVPGTKNIQYF,TGTGCCAGCAGTGAAGTCCCGGGGACCAAAAACATTCAGTACTTC
NA,TRBV11-2,TRBD2,TRBJ2-3,CASSFGSGGFTSTDTQYF,TGTGCCAGCAGCTTCGGAAGCGGGGGATTTACTAGCACAGATACGCAGTATTTT
NA,TRBV2,NA,TRBJ1-5,CASRSMTPDQPQHF,TGTGCCAGCAGGTCTATGACTCCGGATCAGCCCCAGCATTTT
NA,TRBV4-1,NA,TRBJ1-1,CASSRAQGYGVAFF,TGCGCCAGCAGCCGGGCACAGGGTTACGGGGTAGCTTTCTTT
NA,TRBV4-1,TRBD1,TRBJ1-1,CASSQDLTGGTEAFF,TGCGCCAGCAGCCAAGACTTGACAGGGGGCACTGAAGCTTTCTTT
NA,TRBV7-3,TRBD1,TRBJ1-1,CASSPGTGLEAFF,TGTGCCAGCAGCCCCGGGACAGGGCTTGAAGCTTTCTTT
NA,TRBV5-1,TRBD1,TRBJ1-6,CASSHGQASSYNSPLHF,TGCGCCAGCAGCCACGGACAGGCTAGCTCCTATAATTCACCCCTCCACTTT
few,TRBV20-1,NA,TRBJ2-7,CSVALGLEQYF,TGCAGTGTGGCGCTGGGGCTCGAGCAGTACTTC
NA,TRBV4-2,NA,TRBJ2-1,CASSQDRSTNEQFF,TGTGCCAGCAGCCAAGATAGGAGCACGAATGAGCAGTTCTTC
NA,TRBV19,NA,TRBJ2-3,CASRGRATDTQYF,TGTGCCAGTAGGGGCAGGGCCACAGATACGCAGTATTTT